The clone carrying this T cell receptor beta chain was seen a few times. What it binds is not known. Per germline, CDR1 MNHEY and CDR2 SVGAGI. The V end lost 0 bases, the J end lost 6 bases, and 14 bases lay between the germline ends. CDR3 length: 16 amino acids. The data derive from a study of CD8 T cells in ankylosing spondylitis. General study results and limits: A TCR beta motif of several highly homologous variants appeared characteristic of ankylosing spondylitis blood. Earlier studies detected some motif variants in reactive arthritis synovial fluid and blood.

TCRdb re-called the 5' RACE reads through MiXCR, storing one row per CDR3 protein. The sample records a few hundred thousand distinct CDR3 sequences, around 10% being singletons. Specimen: blood, either unsorted or a sorted T cell fraction (not recorded which). The V gene is TRBV6-5, the J gene TRBJ2-2, with D possibly TRBD1 on 5 matching bases. This TCR was recovered from a female donor with ankylosing spondylitis or in good health (not recorded which). Here the CDR3 DNA reads TGTGCCAGCAGTTACTCGAGGCCCTGGGGCGCCGGGGAGCTGTTTTTT. Amino acid sequence: CASSYSRPWGAGELFF.